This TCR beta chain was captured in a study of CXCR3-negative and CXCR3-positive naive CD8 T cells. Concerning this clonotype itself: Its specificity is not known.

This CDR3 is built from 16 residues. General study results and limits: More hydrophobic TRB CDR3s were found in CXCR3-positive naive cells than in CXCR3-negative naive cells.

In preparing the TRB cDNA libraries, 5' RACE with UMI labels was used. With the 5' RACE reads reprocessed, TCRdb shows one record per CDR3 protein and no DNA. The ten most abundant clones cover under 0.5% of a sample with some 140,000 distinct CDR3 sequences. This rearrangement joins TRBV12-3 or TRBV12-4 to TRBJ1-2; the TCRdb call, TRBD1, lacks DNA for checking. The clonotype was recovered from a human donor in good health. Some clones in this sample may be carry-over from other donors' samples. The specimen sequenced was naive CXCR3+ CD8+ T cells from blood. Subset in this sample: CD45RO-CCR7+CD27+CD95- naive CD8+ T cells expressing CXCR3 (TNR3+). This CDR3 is CASQRLRDVGYYGYTF.